The clone carrying this T cell receptor beta chain has a count of ten or more. Its antigen is not known. The sample originates from a study of identical twins. Each donor (without exception) was a healthy Caucasian. General study points: Fewer insertions were carried by abundant cord blood beta clonotypes, but none was seen in memory repertoires. Out-of-frame TCR alpha sharing in monozygotic twins exceeded recombination model predictions.

This CDR3 is built from 11 residues. The germline V gene encodes CDR1 SEHNR and CDR2 FQNEAQ (reference sequence). The V gene lost 5 bases and the J gene lost 0 bases, with 2 bases spanning the gap. TCRdb re-called the 5' RACE reads with MiXCR, one entry per CDR3 protein. The table records about 340,000 distinct CDR3 sequences, roughly 10% of them present only once. The sequence was obtained from a woman between 50 and 59 years old in good health. The V call is TRBV7-9, the J call TRBJ2-7; no reliable D call. The material sequenced was naive T cells sorted from blood. CDR3 coding DNA: TGTGCCAGCAGCCTCTCCTACGAGCAGTACTTC. It codes for CASSLSYEQYF.